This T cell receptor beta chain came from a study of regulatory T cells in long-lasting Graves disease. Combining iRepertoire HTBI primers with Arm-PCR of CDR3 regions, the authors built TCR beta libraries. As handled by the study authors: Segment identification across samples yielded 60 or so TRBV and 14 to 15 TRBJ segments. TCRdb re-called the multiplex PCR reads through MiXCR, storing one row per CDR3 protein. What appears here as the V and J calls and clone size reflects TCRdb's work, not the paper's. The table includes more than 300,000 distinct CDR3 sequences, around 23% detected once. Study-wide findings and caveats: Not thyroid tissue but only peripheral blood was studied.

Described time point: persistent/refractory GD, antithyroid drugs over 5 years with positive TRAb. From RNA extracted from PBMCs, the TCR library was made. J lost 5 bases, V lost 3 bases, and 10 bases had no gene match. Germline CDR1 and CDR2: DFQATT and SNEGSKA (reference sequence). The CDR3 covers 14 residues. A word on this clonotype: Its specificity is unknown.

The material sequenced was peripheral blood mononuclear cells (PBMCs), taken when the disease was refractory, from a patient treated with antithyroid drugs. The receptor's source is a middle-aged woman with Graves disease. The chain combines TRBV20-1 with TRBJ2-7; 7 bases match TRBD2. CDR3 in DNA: TGCAGTGCTAGGCGGGGCGGGAGTATCCACGAGCAGTACTTC. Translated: CSARRGGSIHEQYF.